The next 22 T cell receptor beta chains were all read from a single sample in a study of T cells after yellow fever vaccination. TCRdb reanalysed the 5' RACE reads using MiXCR and keeps one entry per CDR3 protein. The repertoire holds approximately 130,000 distinct CDR3 sequences, roughly 15% seen once, with roughly 43% in the top ten. The sample in question was CD8+ T cells sorted from PBMCs, obtained 5 days after the yellow fever booster vaccination. The source of these receptors is a man between 18 and 35 years old who received the YFV17D yellow fever vaccine.

This clonotype was seen a few times. The chain joins TRBV7-2 to TRBJ2-7; TRBD1 might be the D (6 bases). The germline V gene encodes CDR1 SGHTA and CDR2 FQGNSA. The CDR3 is 14 amino acids. Trimming removed 1 base at V and 3 bases at J, with 10 bases between. The CDR3 reads CASSLGTVYYEQYF. The CDR3 region has the DNA TGTGCCAGCAGCTTAGGGACAGTCTACTACGAGCAGTACTTC.

The chain has TRBV12-3 or TRBV12-4 and TRBJ2-3; 8 bases are shared with TRBD2. V lost 6 bases, J lost 1 base, and 0 bases stayed unmatched. The CDR3 has 13 amino acids. CDR3 region: CASRTSGTDTQYF. The CDR3 coding sequence is TGTGCCAGCAGGACTAGCGGCACAGATACGCAGTATTTT.

This clonotype showed up just a few times. The chain employs TRBV4-2 and TRBJ2-7; TRBD1 matches 9 bases. The V and J ends lost 4 bases and 6 bases, in that order; junction bases with no gene match: 4. The CDR3 is 13 amino acids. Germline CDR1 is LGHNA and CDR2 is YNFKEQ. The CDR3 DNA is TGTGCCAGCAGCCCCGGGACAGGGACCGAGCAGTACTTC. Residues: CASSPGTGTEQYF.

This clonotype was seen more than once but under ten times. This chain joins TRBV20-1 and TRBJ2-1, with a weak D call TRBD2 (6 bases). Germline values: CDR1 DFQATT, CDR2 SNEGSKA (reference sequence). The CDR3 totals 14 residues. V lost 0 bases, J lost 7 bases, and 13 bases lay in between. CDR3 coding DNA: TGCAGTGCTAGAGATGTCGGGGGAAGGAATGAGCAGTTCTTC. The encoded protein is CSARDVGGRNEQFF.

The chain employs TRBV4-3 and TRBJ1-6; weak D call: TRBD1 (5 bases). Per germline, CDR1 LGHNA and CDR2 YSLEER. The germline V and J ends were trimmed by 3 bases and 6 bases, with 15 bases remaining between them. The CDR3 is made up of 16 amino acids. The CDR3 is CASSQGPQGGNSPLHF. CDR3 DNA: TGCGCCAGCAGCCAGGGCCCGCAGGGAGGTAATTCACCCCTCCACTTT.

The sample holds a few counts of this clonotype. The chain recombines TRBV29-1 with TRBJ2-7; D gene uncertain. V lost 2 bases, J lost 3 bases, and 11 bases lay in between. The CDR3 is made up of 13 amino acids. CDR1 and CDR2 (germline): SQVTM, ANQGSEA. The DNA of the CDR3 is TGCAGCGTTGAATTAGGCGGATTCTACGAGCAGTACTTC. Amino acids: CSVELGGFYEQYF.

In this sample, this clonotype turned up many times. The V call is TRBV6-2 or TRBV6-3, the J call TRBJ2-7; possible D gene TRBD1, 5 bases. Trimming removed 2 bases at V and 7 bases at J, with 15 bases between. Looked up from germline, CDR1 is MNHEY and CDR2 is SVGEGT. The CDR3 has 14 amino acids. For the CDR3, the DNA is TGTGCCAGCAGTTACGGGCCAGGGCGATGGGAGCAGTACGTC. It yields the protein CASSYGPGRWEQYV.

This clonotype was counted a few times. The chain recombines TRBV12-3 or TRBV12-4 with TRBJ1-5; D gene uncertain. The CDR3 is 14 amino acids. Deletions cut 6 bases from V and 0 bases from J, with 9 bases between. The chain's CDR3 is CASSWTISNQPQHF. CDR3 DNA sequence: TGTGCCAGCAGCTGGACCATTAGCAATCAGCCCCAGCATTTT.

In this sample, this clonotype turned up a few times. The chain recombines TRBV7-9 with TRBJ2-1, with D uncertain. This CDR3 region has 11 residues. Trimming took off 5 bases at V and 10 bases at J, with 9 bases between the two ends. In germline, CDR1 is SEHNR, CDR2 FQNEAQ (reference sequence). CDR3 loop: CASSQNVEQFF. CDR3 DNA sequence: TGTGCCAGCAGCCAGAATGTCGAGCAGTTCTTC.

V and J are TRBV4-1 and TRBJ1-2, with TRBD1 matching over 9 bases. The CDR3 covers 16 residues. Germline V gene lookup returns CDR1 MGHRA and CDR2 YSYEKL. Unmatched junction bases numbered 5, after V lost 0 bases and J lost 3 bases. The CDR3: CASSQERGQGDYGYTF. In DNA form, the CDR3 reads TGCGCCAGCAGCCAAGAACGGGGACAGGGCGACTATGGCTACACCTTC.

This clonotype was counted only a few times. This chain joins TRBV29-1 and TRBJ2-3; no clear D. V lost 4 bases and J lost 2, with 19 bases in between. Germline V CDR1 and CDR2: SQVTM, ANQGSEA. The CDR3 spans 16 residues. Here the CDR3 DNA reads TGCAGCGTTGTGGTCTCCGGCCCCACAATCACAGATACGCAGTATTTT. Its translation: CSVVVSGPTITDTQYF.

This clonotype was observed a few times. This chain connects TRBV12-3 or TRBV12-4 to TRBJ1-5, with 7 bases that match TRBD1. The CDR3 loop spans 16 amino acids. The V gene end was trimmed by 5 bases and the J gene end by 0 bases; junction bases not matched to a gene: 7. The CDR3 region has the DNA TGTGCCAGCAGTCCGACAGGGAAAGGTAGCAATCAGCCCCAGCATTTT. Amino acid sequence: CASSPTGKGSNQPQHF.

This sequence joins TRBV7-9 and TRBJ2-2; D unresolved. Germline CDR1 and CDR2: SEHNR and FQNEAQ (reference sequence). The CDR3 is 16 residues long. The V end was cut by 0 bases, the J end by 8 bases, with 16 bases between. As DNA, the CDR3 is TGTGCCAGCAGCTTAGCGCTGGCCGAGGCTGATGGGGAGCTGTTTTTT. It encodes CASSLALAEADGELFF.

The chain combines TRBV3-1 with TRBJ2-1, with D uncertain. The CDR3 is 18 amino acids. The V end lost 1 base, the J end lost 0 bases, and 16 bases lay between the germline ends. CDR1 is LGHDT and CDR2 is YNNKEL in the germline V gene (reference sequence). CDR3 in amino acids: CASSQASVMWSSYNEQFF. Written as DNA, the CDR3 is TGTGCCAGCAGCCAAGCATCCGTGATGTGGAGCTCCTACAATGAGCAGTTCTTC.

This clonotype has a handful of counts. The V call is TRBV6-1, the J call TRBJ2-1; 9 bases fit TRBD1. J gave up 8 bases and V 11 bases, and 13 bases lay outside the gene matches. Germline V gene sequence: CDR1 MNHNS, CDR2 SASEGT. This CDR3 contains 14 residues. The CDR3 coding sequence is TGTGCCTCCGAATCGGGACAGGGAGGAGATGAGCAGTTCTTC. Translated: CASESGQGGDEQFF.

This clonotype has just a few counts. The V gene is TRBV23-1, the J gene TRBJ2-5, with D unclear. TRBV23-1 is assigned to the ORF class and has an uncertain function. V was clipped by 5 bases and J by 1 base, with 11 bases between them. The CDR3 totals 14 residues. CDR3 DNA sequence: TGCGCCAGCAGTGGCAACGTCCGCCAAGAGACCCAGTACTTC. It codes for CASSGNVRQETQYF.

This clonotype was recorded a few times. The genes are TRBV7-2 and TRBJ1-5; D is possibly TRBD1 (5 bases). Germline CDR1 is SGHTA and CDR2 is FQGNSA. Between the trimmed V and J ends, which lost 1 base and 0 bases, there was a span of 13 bases. CDR3 length: 17 residues. The CDR3 bases are TGTGCCAGCAGCTTAGTGGGGCAGGGAAATAGCAATCAGCCCCAGCATTTT. It encodes CASSLVGQGNSNQPQHF.

The CDR3 DNA follows: TGCGCCAGCAGCAAGGGACGGGGGGGCATCACTGAAGCTTTCTTT. Translation gives CASSKGRGGITEAFF. The gene calls are TRBV4-3 and TRBJ1-1, with a tentative D call TRBD1 (6 bases). V shed 5 bases and J shed 4 bases, with 17 bases lying between them. Per the germline V gene, CDR1 is LGHNA and CDR2 is YSLEER. The CDR3 extends over 15 amino acids.

The chain combines TRBV10-3 with TRBJ2-3; D remains ambiguous. This CDR3 spans 15 amino acids. The V gene lost 3 bases and the J gene lost 3 bases, with 13 bases spanning the gap. Germline CDR1 reads ENHRY; CDR2 reads SYGVKD. The CDR3 DNA reads TGTGCCATCAGTGACCCGGGCCCTTTGACAGATACGCAGTATTTT. Its translation is CAISDPGPLTDTQYF.

Here the CDR3 DNA reads TGTGCCAGCAGCTTGGCGGCAGGGGGGCCCTACGAGCAGTACTTC. It specifies CASSLAAGGPYEQYF. The chain employs TRBV5-4 and TRBJ2-7, with D maybe TRBD1 (7 bases). Germline CDR1 is SGHNT and CDR2 is YYREEE (reference sequence). Trimming removed 0 bases at V and 2 bases at J, with 12 bases between. The CDR3 contains 15 residues. The variable domain in full, completed from reference TRBV5-4 and TRBJ2-7, reads ETGVTQSPTHLIKTRGQQVTLRCSSQSGHNTVSWYQQALGQGPQFIFQYYREEENGRGNFPPRFSGLQFPNYSSELNVNALELDDSALYLCASSLAAGGPYEQYFGPGTRLTVT.

This clonotype was detected many times. The V call is TRBV12-3 or TRBV12-4, the J call TRBJ1-1; D unclear. The CDR3 is 12 residues long. Trimming took 7 bases from V and 1 from J, leaving 7 bases between them. CDR3 in amino acids: CASTLGNTEAFF. CDR3 nucleotides: TGTGCCAGCACTCTCGGGAACACTGAAGCTTTCTTT.

This sequence joins TRBV6-5 and TRBJ1-6, with D perhaps TRBD1 (5 bases). The length of the CDR3 is 17 residues. V was pared by 2 bases and J by 7 bases, with 18 bases between. The germline gives CDR1 MNHEY, CDR2 SVGAGI. CDR3 nucleotide sequence: TGTGCCAGCAGTTACACCGGGGGAGCAGGGCTGAATTCACCCCTCCACTTT. Residues: CASSYTGGAGLNSPLHF.